This TCR beta chain was found in a study of cytomegalovirus exposure and HLA in healthy donors. In the study overall: A previous analysis identified approximately 110 million unique TCR beta sequences derived from 180 million or so T cells. Study-level points and caveats: DRB1 had the most TCR associations and HLA-C the fewest, a later analysis found, with rates varying by HLA locus. In an earlier analysis, about 90% or about 30%: the productive usage of most TCR beta V segments. CMV serostatus stood as the only immune exposure information on hand.

Concerning this clone itself: The antigen remains unidentified.

The CDR3 is made up of 15 amino acids. V shed 1 base and J shed 1 base, with 10 bases lying between them. From germline, CDR1 is SGHVS and CDR2 FQNEAQ. PCR used 60 Vbeta primers and 13 Jbeta primers. Clones were sequenced by immunoSEQ multiplex PCR, and TCRdb holds only the in-frame ones, with some missing. The sample lists approximately 110,000 clones; around 80% were seen once. This sequence originates from a woman aged 40 to 50 in good health and CMV-seronegative. Sequencing was carried out using PBMCs. This chain joins TRBV7-8 and TRBJ2-5; no definite D call. The CDR3 DNA is TGTGCCAGCAGCTTAGACTACGTCCCCCAAGAGACCCAGTACTTC. Translating gives CASSLDYVPQETQYF.